These T cell receptor beta chains were read from a single sample in a study of response to subunit inactivated influenza vaccine. Each CDR3 protein is one row after TCRdb ran MiXCR on the RT-PCR reads. This sample has about 650,000 distinct CDR3 sequences; about a sixth occur once, and the top ten carry around 10%. Source: PBMCs from blood, taken 11 to 12 days after vaccination. Receptors originate from a man aged 45-65 years who received an inactivated influenza vaccine. Each CDR3 is given with its conserved first and last residue. The order of the fields is V gene, clone size, D gene, J gene, CDR3 DNA, CDR3 protein. A D gene is named only where the DNA matches it firmly. For some rows the clone size is stated as once, few or many, or as a class when expanded; others skip it.

v_gene: TRBV4-3
abundance: NA
d_gene: NA
j_gene: TRBJ2-2
CDR3nt: TGCGCCAGCAGCCAAGTGGTAGTAACCGGGGAGCTGTTTTTT
CDR3aa: CASSQVVVTGELFF

v_gene: TRBV12-3/TRBV12-4
abundance: few
d_gene: TRBD1
j_gene: TRBJ1-2
CDR3nt: TGTGCCAGCAGCCAGGGACAGGGGGCTGGCTACACCTTC
CDR3aa: CASSQGQGAGYTF

v_gene: TRBV10-3
abundance: many
d_gene: NA
j_gene: TRBJ1-1
CDR3nt: TGTGCCATCAGTGAGAAGGTTTTTGGGGGGGGTACTGAAGCTTTCTTT
CDR3aa: CAISEKVFGGGTEAFF

v_gene: TRBV7-2
abundance: many
d_gene: NA
j_gene: TRBJ2-2
CDR3nt: TGTGCCAGCAGCTTCGGGTTTAGAACCGGGGAGCTGTTTTTT
CDR3aa: CASSFGFRTGELFF

v_gene: TRBV5-5
abundance: few
d_gene: NA
j_gene: TRBJ2-2
CDR3nt: TGTGCCAGCAGCCATAAGGGGAGCTACACCGGGGAGCTGTTTTTT
CDR3aa: CASSHKGSYTGELFF

v_gene: TRBV12-3/TRBV12-4
abundance: NA
d_gene: TRBD1
j_gene: TRBJ2-5
CDR3nt: TGTGCCAGCAGTGGGACAGGGGGGAGCCAAGAGACCCAGTACTTC
CDR3aa: CASSGTGGSQETQYF

v_gene: TRBV12-3/TRBV12-4
abundance: few
d_gene: TRBD1
j_gene: TRBJ2-5
CDR3nt: TGTGCCAGCAGACCTACAGGGGGTCTTGGGGAGACCCAGTACTTC
CDR3aa: CASRPTGGLGETQYF

v_gene: TRBV12-3/TRBV12-4
abundance: few
d_gene: NA
j_gene: TRBJ1-2
CDR3nt: TGTGCCAGCAGTACGACAGGTCCCTTCACCTTC
CDR3aa: CASSTTGPFTF

v_gene: TRBV7-9
abundance: NA
d_gene: TRBD2
j_gene: TRBJ2-1
CDR3nt: TGTGCCAGCAGCTTAGCGTTAAGCGGGGGCAATGAGCAGTTCTTC
CDR3aa: CASSLALSGGNEQFF

v_gene: TRBV12-3/TRBV12-4
abundance: many
d_gene: TRBD2
j_gene: TRBJ2-2
CDR3nt: TGTGCCAGCAGTTTGGGGACTACTATCACCGGGGAGCTGTTTTTT
CDR3aa: CASSLGTTITGELFF

v_gene: TRBV6-2/TRBV6-3
abundance: NA
d_gene: NA
j_gene: TRBJ2-7
CDR3nt: TGTGCCAGCAGTTACTCGAGGGACGAGCAGTACTTC
CDR3aa: CASSYSRDEQYF

v_gene: TRBV10-3
abundance: NA
d_gene: TRBD1
j_gene: TRBJ1-2
CDR3nt: TGTGCCATCAGTGAGCCGGGACAGAACTATGGCTACACCTTC
CDR3aa: CAISEPGQNYGYTF

v_gene: TRBV6-2/TRBV6-3
abundance: few
d_gene: TRBD2
j_gene: TRBJ2-7
CDR3nt: TGTGCCAGCAGTACTATCAAGGGACTAGCGGGAACCTACGAGCAGTACTTC
CDR3aa: CASSTIKGLAGTYEQYF

v_gene: TRBV7-2
abundance: NA
d_gene: NA
j_gene: TRBJ1-1
CDR3nt: TGTGCCAGCAGCTTAGGAGCAGGGAGGTGGTCCACTGAAGCTTTCTTT
CDR3aa: CASSLGAGRWSTEAFF

v_gene: TRBV12-3/TRBV12-4
abundance: few
d_gene: NA
j_gene: TRBJ2-3
CDR3nt: TGTGCCAGCAGTTTCCTTAGCACAGATACGCAGTATTTT
CDR3aa: CASSFLSTDTQYF

v_gene: TRBV7-2
abundance: many
d_gene: TRBD1
j_gene: TRBJ2-1
CDR3nt: TGTGCCAGCAGCTTATCCGGGACAGGGTACAATGAGCAGTTCTTC
CDR3aa: CASSLSGTGYNEQFF

v_gene: TRBV12-3/TRBV12-4
abundance: few
d_gene: TRBD1
j_gene: TRBJ2-5
CDR3nt: TGTGCCAGCAGTGAAACACAGGGGGCGCAGACCCAGTACTTC
CDR3aa: CASSETQGAQTQYF

v_gene: TRBV7-9
abundance: NA
d_gene: TRBD1
j_gene: TRBJ2-1
CDR3nt: TGTGCCAGCAGCTTAGGGACAGGGGCTTGGTTCTTC
CDR3aa: CASSLGTGAWFF

v_gene: TRBV7-2
abundance: NA
d_gene: NA
j_gene: TRBJ2-1
CDR3nt: TGTGCCAGCAGCGCTAGCTGGAGCTCCTACAATGAGCAGTTCTTC
CDR3aa: CASSASWSSYNEQFF

v_gene: TRBV18
abundance: few
d_gene: TRBD2
j_gene: TRBJ2-7
CDR3nt: TGTGCCAGCTCACCTGTGCTAGCGGGAGACGAGCAGTACTTC
CDR3aa: CASSPVLAGDEQYF

v_gene: TRBV20-1
abundance: NA
d_gene: NA
j_gene: TRBJ2-5
CDR3nt: TGCAGTGCTAGTAATCCAGGGATGGAGACCCAGTACTTC
CDR3aa: CSASNPGMETQYF

v_gene: TRBV3-1
abundance: NA
d_gene: TRBD2
j_gene: TRBJ2-1
CDR3nt: TGTGCCAGCAGCCAAATGAGACTAGCCCTTAATGAGCAGTTCTTC
CDR3aa: CASSQMRLALNEQFF

v_gene: TRBV12-3/TRBV12-4
abundance: NA
d_gene: NA
j_gene: TRBJ2-5
CDR3nt: TGTGCCAGCAGGAGGAGGGATGAGACCCAGTACTTC
CDR3aa: CASRRRDETQYF

v_gene: TRBV6-2/TRBV6-3
abundance: NA
d_gene: NA
j_gene: TRBJ2-7
CDR3nt: TGTGCCAGCAAACGAGTGGACGGGACCTACGAGCAGTACTTC
CDR3aa: CASKRVDGTYEQYF

v_gene: TRBV3-1
abundance: few
d_gene: TRBD2
j_gene: TRBJ2-1
CDR3nt: TGTGCCAGCAGCCCCCCCCCGGGGACTAGCGGGGGCCGCTACAATGAGCAGTTCTTC
CDR3aa: CASSPPPGTSGGRYNEQFF

v_gene: TRBV5-1
abundance: many
d_gene: TRBD1
j_gene: TRBJ2-2
CDR3nt: TGCGCCAGCTCCGAACAGGGGCTGGACACCGGGGAGCTGTTTTTT
CDR3aa: CASSEQGLDTGELFF